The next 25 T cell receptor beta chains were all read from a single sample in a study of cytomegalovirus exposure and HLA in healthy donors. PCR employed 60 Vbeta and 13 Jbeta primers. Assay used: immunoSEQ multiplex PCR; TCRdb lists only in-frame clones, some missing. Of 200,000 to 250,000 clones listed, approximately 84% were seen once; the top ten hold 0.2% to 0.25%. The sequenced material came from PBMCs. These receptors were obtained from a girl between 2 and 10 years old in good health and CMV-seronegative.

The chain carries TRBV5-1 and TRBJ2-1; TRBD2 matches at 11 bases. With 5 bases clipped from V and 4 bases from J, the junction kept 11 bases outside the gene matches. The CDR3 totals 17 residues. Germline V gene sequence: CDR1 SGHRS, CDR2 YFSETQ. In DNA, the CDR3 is TGCGCCAGCAGATTATTGGTAGCGGGGGGGCCTTACAATGAGCAGTTCTTC. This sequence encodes CASRLLVAGGPYNEQFF.

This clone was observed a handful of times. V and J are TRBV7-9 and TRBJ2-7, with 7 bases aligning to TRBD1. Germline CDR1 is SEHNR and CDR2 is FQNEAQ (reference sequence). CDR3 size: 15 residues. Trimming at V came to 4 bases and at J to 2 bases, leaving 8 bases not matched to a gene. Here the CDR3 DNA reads TGTGCCAGCAGCTCAACCGGGACAGCACCCTACGAGCAGTACTTC. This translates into CASSSTGTAPYEQYF.

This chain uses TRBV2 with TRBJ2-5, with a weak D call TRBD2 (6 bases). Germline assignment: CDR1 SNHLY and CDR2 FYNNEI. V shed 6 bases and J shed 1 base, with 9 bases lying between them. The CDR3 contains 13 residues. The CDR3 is CASRTRGQETQYF. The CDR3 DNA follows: TGTGCCAGCAGGACTAGAGGCCAAGAGACCCAGTACTTC.

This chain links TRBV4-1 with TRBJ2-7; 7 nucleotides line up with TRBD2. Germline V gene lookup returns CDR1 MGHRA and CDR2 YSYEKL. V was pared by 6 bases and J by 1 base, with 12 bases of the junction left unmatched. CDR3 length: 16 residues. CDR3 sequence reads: CASSPSVSGPSYEQYF. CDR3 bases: TGCGCCAGCAGTCCCTCAGTTAGCGGGCCTTCCTACGAGCAGTACTTC.

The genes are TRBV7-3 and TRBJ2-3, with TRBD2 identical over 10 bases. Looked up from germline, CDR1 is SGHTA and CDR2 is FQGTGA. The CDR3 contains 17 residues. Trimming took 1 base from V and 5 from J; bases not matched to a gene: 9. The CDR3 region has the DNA TGTGCCAGCAGCTTAAGACCGAGTAGCGGGGGGAGAGATACGCAGTATTTT. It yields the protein CASSLRPSSGGRDTQYF.

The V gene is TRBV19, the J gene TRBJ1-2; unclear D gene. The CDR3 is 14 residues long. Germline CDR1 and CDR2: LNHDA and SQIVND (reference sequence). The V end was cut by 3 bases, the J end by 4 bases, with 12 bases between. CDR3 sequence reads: CASSIPGVVYGYTF. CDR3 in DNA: TGTGCCAGTAGTATCCCCGGAGTGGTCTATGGCTACACCTTC.

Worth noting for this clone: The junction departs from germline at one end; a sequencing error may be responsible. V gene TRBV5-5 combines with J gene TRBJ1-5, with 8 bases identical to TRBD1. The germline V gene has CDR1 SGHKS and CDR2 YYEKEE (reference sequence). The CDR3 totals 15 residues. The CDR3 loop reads CASSLGQGANQPQHF. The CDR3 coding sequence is TGTGCCAGCAGTTTGGGTCAGGGGGCTAATCAGCCCCAGCATTTT.

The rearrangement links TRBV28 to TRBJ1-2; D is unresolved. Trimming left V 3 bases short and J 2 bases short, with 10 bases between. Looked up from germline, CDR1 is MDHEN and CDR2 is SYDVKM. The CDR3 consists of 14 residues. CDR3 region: CASSFEGGNYGYTF. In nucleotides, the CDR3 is TGTGCCAGCAGTTTCGAGGGAGGCAACTATGGCTACACCTTC.

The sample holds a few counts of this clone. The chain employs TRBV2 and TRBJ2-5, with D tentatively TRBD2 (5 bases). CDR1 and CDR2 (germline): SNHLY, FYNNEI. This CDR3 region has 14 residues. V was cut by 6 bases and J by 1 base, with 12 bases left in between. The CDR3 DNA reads TGTGCCAGCAGGGCCGCCGGGGTCCAAGAGACCCAGTACTTC. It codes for CASRAAGVQETQYF.

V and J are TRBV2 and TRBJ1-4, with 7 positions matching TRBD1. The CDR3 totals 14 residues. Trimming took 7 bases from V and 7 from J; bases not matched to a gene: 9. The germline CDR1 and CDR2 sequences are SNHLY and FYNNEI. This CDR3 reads CASINRGLSEKLFF. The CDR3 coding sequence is TGTGCCAGCATTAACAGGGGACTGAGTGAAAAACTGTTTTTT.

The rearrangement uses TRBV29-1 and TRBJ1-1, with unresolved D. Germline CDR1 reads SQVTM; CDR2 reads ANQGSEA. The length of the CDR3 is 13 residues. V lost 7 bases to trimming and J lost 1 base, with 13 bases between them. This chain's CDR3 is CSARFPRNTEAFF. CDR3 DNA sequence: TGCAGCGCACGATTTCCTAGGAACACTGAAGCTTTCTTT.

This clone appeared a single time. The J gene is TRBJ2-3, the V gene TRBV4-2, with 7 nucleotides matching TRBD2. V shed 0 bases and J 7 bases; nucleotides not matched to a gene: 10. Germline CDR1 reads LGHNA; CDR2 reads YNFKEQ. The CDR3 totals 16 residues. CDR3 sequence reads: CASSQDLREGLNTQYF. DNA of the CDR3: TGTGCCAGCAGCCAAGATCTGAGGGAGGGACTAAATACGCAGTATTTT.

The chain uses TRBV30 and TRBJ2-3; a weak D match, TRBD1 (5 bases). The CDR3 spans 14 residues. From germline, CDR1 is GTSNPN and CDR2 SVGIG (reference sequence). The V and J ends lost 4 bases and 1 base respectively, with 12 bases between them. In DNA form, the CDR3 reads TGTGCCTGGAAATTAGGGGTGGGCACAGATACGCAGTATTTT. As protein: CAWKLGVGTDTQYF.

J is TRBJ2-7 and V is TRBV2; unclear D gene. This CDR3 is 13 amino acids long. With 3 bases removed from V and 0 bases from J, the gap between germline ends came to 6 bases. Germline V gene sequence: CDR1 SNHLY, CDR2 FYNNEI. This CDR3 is CASSDSFSYEQYF. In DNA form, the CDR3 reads TGTGCCAGCAGTGACAGTTTCTCCTACGAGCAGTACTTC.

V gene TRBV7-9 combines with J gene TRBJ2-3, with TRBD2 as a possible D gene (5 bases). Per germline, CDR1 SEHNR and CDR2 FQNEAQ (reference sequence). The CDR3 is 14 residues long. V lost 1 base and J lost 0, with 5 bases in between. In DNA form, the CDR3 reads TGTGCCAGCAGCTTAGGGACTAGCACAGATACGCAGTATTTT. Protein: CASSLGTSTDTQYF.

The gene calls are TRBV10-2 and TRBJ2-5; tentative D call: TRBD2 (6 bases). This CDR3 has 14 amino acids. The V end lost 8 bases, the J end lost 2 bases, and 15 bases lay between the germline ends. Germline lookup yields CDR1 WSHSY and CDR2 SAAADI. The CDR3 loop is CASVRSGLQETQYF. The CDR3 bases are TGCGCCAGCGTCAGGTCGGGACTTCAAGAGACCCAGTACTTC.

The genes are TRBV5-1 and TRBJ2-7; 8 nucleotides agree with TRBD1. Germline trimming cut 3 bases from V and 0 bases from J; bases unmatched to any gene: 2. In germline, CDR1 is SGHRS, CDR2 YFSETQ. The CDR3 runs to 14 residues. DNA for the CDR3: TGCGCCAGCAGCTGGACAGGGAGCTCCTACGAGCAGTACTTC. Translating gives CASSWTGSSYEQYF.

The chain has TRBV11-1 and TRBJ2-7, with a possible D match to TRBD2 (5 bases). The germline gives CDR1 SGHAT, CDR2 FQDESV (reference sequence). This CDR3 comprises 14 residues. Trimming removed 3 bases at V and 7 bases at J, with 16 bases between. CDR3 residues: CASSFDYAPREQYF. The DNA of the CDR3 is TGTGCCAGCAGCTTCGACTACGCCCCCCGGGAGCAGTACTTC.

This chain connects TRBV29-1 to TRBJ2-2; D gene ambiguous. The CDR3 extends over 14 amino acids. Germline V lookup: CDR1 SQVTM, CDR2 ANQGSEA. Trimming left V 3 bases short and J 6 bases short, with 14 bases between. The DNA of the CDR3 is TGCAGCGTTGAGAGATCCCCCGGAGCCGGGGAGCTGTTTTTT. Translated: CSVERSPGAGELFF.

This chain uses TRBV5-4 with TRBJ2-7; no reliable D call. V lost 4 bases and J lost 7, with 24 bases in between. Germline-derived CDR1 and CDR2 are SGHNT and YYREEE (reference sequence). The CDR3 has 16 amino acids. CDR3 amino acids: CASSPLRGSASREQYF. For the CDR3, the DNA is TGTGCCAGCAGCCCCCTTCGAGGTTCTGCTTCAAGGGAGCAGTACTTC.

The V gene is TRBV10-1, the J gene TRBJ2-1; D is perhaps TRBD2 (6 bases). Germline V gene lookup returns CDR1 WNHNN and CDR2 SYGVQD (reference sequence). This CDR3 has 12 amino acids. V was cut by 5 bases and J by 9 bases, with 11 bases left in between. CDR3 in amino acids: CASSLGLREQFF. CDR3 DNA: TGCGCCAGCAGTTTAGGACTACGTGAGCAGTTCTTC.

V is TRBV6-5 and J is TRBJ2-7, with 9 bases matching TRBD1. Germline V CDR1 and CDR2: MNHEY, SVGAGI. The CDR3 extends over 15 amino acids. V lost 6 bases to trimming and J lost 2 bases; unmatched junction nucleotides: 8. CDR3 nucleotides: TGTGCCAGCAGGGGGGGACAGGGAAAGCCCTACGAGCAGTACTTC. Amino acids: CASRGGQGKPYEQYF.

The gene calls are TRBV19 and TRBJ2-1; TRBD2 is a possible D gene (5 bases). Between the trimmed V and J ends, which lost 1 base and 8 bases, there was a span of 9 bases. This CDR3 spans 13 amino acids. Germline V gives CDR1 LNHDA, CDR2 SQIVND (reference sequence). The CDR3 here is CASSIARRHEQFF. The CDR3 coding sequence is TGTGCCAGTAGTATAGCTCGGAGGCATGAGCAGTTCTTC. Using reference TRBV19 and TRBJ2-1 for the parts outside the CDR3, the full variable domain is DGGITQSPKYLFRKEGQNVTLSCEQNLNHDAMYWYRQDPGQGLRLIYYSQIVNDFQKGDIAEGYSVSREKKESFPLTVTSAQKNPTAFYLCASSIARRHEQFFGPGTRLTVL.

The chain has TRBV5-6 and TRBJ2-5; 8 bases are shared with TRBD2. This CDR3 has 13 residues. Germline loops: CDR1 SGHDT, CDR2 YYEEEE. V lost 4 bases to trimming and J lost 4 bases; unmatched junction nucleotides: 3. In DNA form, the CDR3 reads TGTGCCAGCAGCGAGAGCGGGAGAGAGACCCAGTACTTC. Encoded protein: CASSESGRETQYF.

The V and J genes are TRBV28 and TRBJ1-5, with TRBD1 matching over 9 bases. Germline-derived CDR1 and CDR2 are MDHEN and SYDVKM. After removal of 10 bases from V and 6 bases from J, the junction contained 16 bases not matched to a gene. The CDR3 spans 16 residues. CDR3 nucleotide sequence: TGTGCCATCAAGCGGGGGACAGGGTTGGTTGGTCAGCCCCAGCATTTT. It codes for CAIKRGTGLVGQPQHF.